This passage covers 4 T cell receptor beta chains from one sample sequenced in a study of blood T cell repertoires in COVID-19. TCRdb's table, derived via immunoSEQ multiplex PCR, lists solely in-frame clones and lacks some. The sample consists of about 68,000 clones, about four fifths of them appearing once. What was sequenced was peripheral blood. All receptors come from a man over 45 with active COVID-19.

For the CDR3, the DNA is TGTGCCAGCAGCCACAGGGGATTGGCAGATACGCAGTATTTT. Encoded protein: CASSHRGLADTQYF. The chain carries TRBV6-5 and TRBJ2-3; TRBD1 aligns across 7 bases. V lost 6 bases and J lost 4; bases outside the gene matches: 7. Germline CDR1 MNHEY, CDR2 SVGAGI. The CDR3 spans 14 residues.

V gene TRBV2 combines with J gene TRBJ1-1; 9 nucleotides line up with TRBD1. CDR3 length: 14 residues. CDR1 and CDR2 from the germline V gene are SNHLY and FYNNEI. With 3 bases clipped from V and 1 base from J, the junction kept 0 bases outside the gene matches. The CDR3 protein is CASSEGQGNTEAFF. The CDR3 nucleotides read TGTGCCAGCAGTGAGGGACAGGGGAACACTGAAGCTTTCTTT. The complete variable domain, with remaining parts taken from reference TRBV2 and TRBJ1-1, reads EPEVTQTPSHQVTQMGQEVILRCVPISNHLYFYWYRQILGQKVEFLVSFYNNEISEKSEIFDDQFSVERPDGSNFTLKIRSTKLEDSAMYFCASSEGQGNTEAFFGQGTRLTVV.

The gene calls are TRBV10-2 and TRBJ2-7, with 12 bases fitting TRBD2. V lost 0 bases to trimming and J lost 1 base; unmatched junction nucleotides: 7. Germline CDR1 reads WSHSY; CDR2 reads SAAADI. The CDR3 is 18 residues long. The CDR3 loop reads CASSESWLAGGPSYEQYF. The DNA of the CDR3 is TGCGCCAGCAGTGAGTCGTGGCTAGCGGGGGGGCCGTCCTACGAGCAGTACTTC.

The rearrangement joins TRBV19 to TRBJ2-7; the match to TRBD1 covers 9 bases. V trimming: 3 bases; J trimming: 2 bases; junction bases outside the gene matches: 5. Per the germline V gene, CDR1 is LNHDA and CDR2 is SQIVND (reference sequence). CDR3 length: 15 residues. The CDR3 here is CASSIAGQGAYEQYF. The CDR3 region has the DNA TGTGCCAGTAGTATTGCGGGACAGGGAGCCTACGAGCAGTACTTC.